This T cell receptor beta chain was sequenced for a study of shared clonotypes between healthy human individuals. Overall study findings and caveats: The study drew on few donors, limiting represented genetic and exposure-history diversity. Richness estimates generally favored naive over memory subsets.

The CDR3 has 14 residues. Germline V gene sequence: CDR1 MNHEY, CDR2 SMNVEV (reference sequence). V dropped 3 bases and J dropped 1 base, with 9 bases sitting between them. Using immunoSEQ multiplex PCR, the repertoire was profiled, and TCRdb retains in-frame clones only, with some absent. In the table there are 1.5 million to 2.5 million clones, about 95% of which are singletons. Concerning this clone itself: Antigen: not known.

Naive CD8 cells were CD45RO-negative, positively selected for CCR7, excluding terminally differentiated effector memory CD45RA+ cells. The rearrangement joins TRBV27 to TRBJ1-1, with no clear D. This receptor was identified in a young man in good health. The material sequenced was naive CD8+ T cells sorted from blood. In DNA, the CDR3 is TGTGCCAGCAGTTTCGCGGGCGGGAACACTGAAGCTTTCTTT. Protein: CASSFAGGNTEAFF.